This TCR beta chain came from a study of tumor-infiltrating lymphocytes in primary liver carcinoma. Joint extraction of RNA and DNA used about 17-32 mg of bulk tissue that was unsorted. CDR3 length: 12 amino acids. The germline V gene encodes CDR1 SQVTM and CDR2 ANQGSEA. A primer matching the constant region was used to make TCR beta cDNA from approximately 0.55 ug of total RNA. Three rounds of nested multiplex PCR with slightly modified ARM-PCR produced TCR beta libraries. In the first two PCR rounds, TRBV1-TRBV30 forward primers were paired with a C-beta reverse primer, and each round lasted roughly 9 cycles. Each CDR3 protein is one row after TCRdb ran MiXCR on the multiplex PCR reads. The sample has about 120,000 distinct CDR3 sequences, 65% seen once.

This clonotype was sampled from a woman aged 55-69 years with primary liver carcinoma and hepatitis B virus infection. The genes are TRBV29-1 and TRBJ1-1; D is unclear. Material for sequencing was liver tumor tissue from sampling region 1. The subset here: tumor region T1, superior pole. CDR3 in DNA: TGCAGTGTTTCCTCGGAGAGTGAAGAAGCTTTCTTT. Its translation is CSVSSESEEAFF.